The 16 T cell receptor beta chains below all came from one sample that was sequenced in a study of blood T cell repertoires in COVID-19. Only in-frame clones appear in the TCRdb table, and some are missing; sequencing was by immunoSEQ multiplex PCR. The sample contains 150,000 to 190,000 clones, 76% of which appear only once. Sequenced material: peripheral blood. These receptors came from a woman of 80 years or more with acute or convalescent COVID-19.

This sequence joins TRBV7-8 and TRBJ2-5; TRBD2 aligns across 12 bases. The CDR3 runs to 17 residues. Trimming removed 3 bases from V and 5 bases from J; junction bases left unmatched: 10. Germline-derived CDR1 and CDR2 are SGHVS and FQNEAQ. DNA of the CDR3: TGTGCCAGCAGCTTGTCTCTAGCGGGGGGGCCGAAGGAGACCCAGTACTTC. Translating it yields CASSLSLAGGPKETQYF. The full variable domain, its missing parts supplied by reference TRBV7-8 and TRBJ2-5, is GAGVSQSPRYKVAKRGQDVALRCDPISGHVSLFWYQQALGQGPEFLTYFQNEAQLDKSGLPSDRFFAERPEGSVSTLKIQRTQQEDSAVYLCASSLSLAGGPKETQYFGPGTRLLVL.

The rearrangement links TRBV19 to TRBJ1-4; 10 bases are a match to TRBD1. V trimming: 3 bases; J trimming: 8 bases; junction bases outside the gene matches: 6. This CDR3 has 15 residues. Germline V gene data show CDR1 as LNHDA and CDR2 as SQIVND (reference sequence). The CDR3 spells CASSIGDRGGEKLFF. In nucleotides, the CDR3 is TGTGCCAGTAGTATCGGGGACAGGGGCGGAGAAAAACTGTTTTTT.

There are a few counts of this clone. The DNA for the CDR3 is TGTGCCAGCAGCCAAGCGAGGGCCGCCTCTGGAAACACCATATATTTT. Its protein is CASSQARAASGNTIYF. The chain recombines TRBV4-2 with TRBJ1-3; no reliable D call. Trimming stripped 1 base from V and 0 bases from J, with 10 bases between. The V gene's germline CDR1 is LGHNA and CDR2 YNFKEQ. The CDR3 sequence is 16 residues long.

The chain links TRBV6-5 to TRBJ2-6; D is perhaps TRBD2 (6 bases). CDR3 length: 16 residues. Trimming took 2 bases from V and 0 from J, leaving 8 bases between them. Germline values: CDR1 MNHEY, CDR2 SVGAGI. This chain's CDR3 is CASSYGGSSGANVLTF. CDR3 DNA: TGTGCCAGCAGTTACGGGGGGAGCTCTGGGGCCAACGTCCTGACTTTC.

This chain uses TRBV6-1 with TRBJ1-4, with D tentatively TRBD1 (5 bases). With 1 base removed from V and 3 bases from J, the gap between germline ends came to 6 bases. From germline, CDR1 is MNHNS and CDR2 SASEGT. This CDR3 comprises 14 residues. The CDR3 sequence: CASSEGGANEKLFF. CDR3 nucleotide sequence: TGTGCCAGCAGTGAAGGGGGCGCTAATGAAAAACTGTTTTTT.

In this sample, this clone turned up a few times. The gene calls are TRBV18 and TRBJ1-5, with 9 nucleotides matching TRBD1. Unmatched junction bases numbered 2, after V lost 5 bases and J lost 6 bases. Germline V lookup: CDR1 KGHSH, CDR2 LQKENI. The CDR3 covers 13 residues. The CDR3 DNA sequence: TGTGCCAGCTCAGAACAGGGGGCTCAGCCCCAGCATTTT. Amino acids: CASSEQGAQPQHF.

V usage is TRBV2 and J usage is TRBJ1-1, with D perhaps matching TRBD1 (5 bases). CDR3 length: 14 amino acids. V was trimmed by 8 bases and J by 1 base, leaving 14 bases between them. Per germline, CDR1 SNHLY and CDR2 FYNNEI. The CDR3 bases are TGTGCCAGCCTCCTAGGACAATCGAACACTGAAGCTTTCTTT. This sequence encodes CASLLGQSNTEAFF.

This clone was seen just once. This rearrangement joins TRBV21-1 to TRBJ2-7; TRBD2, the D gene given by the table, was not confirmed from the DNA. TRBV21-1 is assigned pseudogene status. The CDR3 length is 11 residues. DNA of the CDR3: TGTGCCCGGGAGGGCCGCTACGAGCAGTACTTC. This encodes CAREGRYEQYF.

This chain joins TRBV6-5 and TRBJ2-7; D is perhaps TRBD2 (7 bases). CDR1 and CDR2 (germline): MNHEY, SVGAGI. CDR3 length: 15 amino acids. Trimming left V 3 bases short and J 3 bases short, with 15 bases between. Here the CDR3 DNA reads TGTGCCAGCAGTTATCAGGCGGGGGCGCGCTACGAGCAGTACTTC. This sequence encodes CASSYQAGARYEQYF.

In this sample, this clone turned up once. This chain joins TRBV7-9 and TRBJ1-4; no reliable D call. The germline V and J ends were trimmed by 8 bases and 8 bases, with 15 bases remaining between them. The germline V gene has CDR1 SEHNR and CDR2 FQNEAQ (reference sequence). This CDR3 is built from 13 residues. Here the CDR3 DNA reads TGTGCCAGCGGTCCGGAGGGAAACGAAAAACTGTTTTTT. This encodes CASGPEGNEKLFF. The variable domain in full, with the rest retrieved from reference TRBV7-9 and TRBJ1-4, is DTGVSQNPRHKITKRGQNVTFRCDPISEHNRLYWYRQTLGQGPEFLTYFQNEAQLEKSRLLSDRFSAERPKGSFSTLEIQRTEQGDSAMYLCASGPEGNEKLFFGSGTQLSVL.

This clone was seen a few times. This sequence joins TRBV5-6 and TRBJ1-3; D not certain. The CDR3 runs 13 residues. The germline V gene has CDR1 SGHDT and CDR2 YYEEEE. The ends were cut back, 7 bases at V and 4 bases at J, with 12 bases in the middle. CDR3 sequence reads: CASAPPAGNTIYF. As DNA, the CDR3 is TGTGCCAGCGCGCCACCCGCCGGAAACACCATATATTTT.

This chain connects TRBV27 to TRBJ1-1; D perhaps matches TRBD1 (5 bases). This CDR3 region has 16 residues. V shed 4 bases and J shed 7 bases, with 22 bases lying between them. Germline V gene data show CDR1 as MNHEY and CDR2 as SMNVEV (reference sequence). The CDR3 DNA is TGTGCCAGCAGTTACCTAACCTTGGGGGGGGTCCTTGAAGCTTTCTTT. Residues: CASSYLTLGGVLEAFF.

The chain carries TRBV6-6 and TRBJ1-6; no definite D call. V gave up 6 bases and J gave up 11 bases, with 11 bases separating them. The germline gives CDR1 MNHNY, CDR2 SVGAGI (reference sequence). The CDR3 is 12 residues long. The CDR3 is CASSLAGAPLHF. DNA of the CDR3: TGTGCCAGCAGCCTCGCCGGGGCACCCCTCCACTTT.

This sequence joins TRBV18 and TRBJ2-5, with a possible D match to TRBD2 (6 bases). V lost 6 bases and J 1 base, leaving 18 bases between the germline ends. In germline, CDR1 is KGHSH, CDR2 LQKENI. CDR3 length equals 16 residues. The CDR3 sequence: CASSWWGGMSQETQYF. The CDR3 region has the DNA TGTGCCAGCTCGTGGTGGGGCGGGATGAGCCAAGAGACCCAGTACTTC.

This chain connects TRBV28 to TRBJ1-4; D possibly corresponds to TRBD1 (6 bases). V lost 6 bases and J lost 2, with 10 bases in between. This CDR3 is built from 14 residues. Germline CDR1 is MDHEN and CDR2 is SYDVKM. For the CDR3, the DNA is TGTGCCAGCAGCCTCACAGGGACTAATGAAAAACTGTTTTTT. It translates to CASSLTGTNEKLFF.

This clone was observed a handful of times. The rearrangement joins TRBV6-5 to TRBJ1-1, with D perhaps TRBD1 (5 bases). Trimming removed 5 bases from V and 0 bases from J, with 10 bases in between. The CDR3 has 14 amino acids. Germline values: CDR1 MNHEY, CDR2 SVGAGI. CDR3 amino acids: CASSRTSMNTEAFF. The CDR3 nucleotides read TGTGCCAGCAGTCGGACATCTATGAACACTGAAGCTTTCTTT.